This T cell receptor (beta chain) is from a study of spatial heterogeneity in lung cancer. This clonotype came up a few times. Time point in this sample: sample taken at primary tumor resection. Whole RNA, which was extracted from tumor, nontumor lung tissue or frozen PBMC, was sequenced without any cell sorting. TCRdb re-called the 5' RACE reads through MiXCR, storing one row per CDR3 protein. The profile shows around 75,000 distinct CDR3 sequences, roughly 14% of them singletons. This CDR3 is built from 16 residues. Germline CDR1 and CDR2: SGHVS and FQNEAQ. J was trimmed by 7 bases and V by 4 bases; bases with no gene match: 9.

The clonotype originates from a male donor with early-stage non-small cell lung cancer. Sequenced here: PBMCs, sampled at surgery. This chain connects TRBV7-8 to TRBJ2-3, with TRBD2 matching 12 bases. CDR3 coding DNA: TGTGCCAGCAGCTCGACTAGCGGGGGTGCTGGGTATACGCAGTATTTT. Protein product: CASSSTSGGAGYTQYF.